The 21 T cell receptor beta chains in this list originate from one sample, sequenced in a study of neurological immune-mediated disorders. One entry per CDR3 protein results from TCRdb running MiXCR on the 5' RACE reads. The sample records around 35,000 distinct CDR3 sequences, approximately 1.5% being singletons. The sample was PBMCs. The source of these receptors is a woman aged 25-40 years with multiple sclerosis.

This clonotype was seen repeatedly, ten times or more. The chain is built from TRBV11-1 and TRBJ2-5; D is unresolved. Germline CDR1 reads SGHAT; CDR2 reads FQDESV (reference sequence). The CDR3 has 11 residues. The V and J ends lost 5 bases and 7 bases respectively, with 8 bases between them. The CDR3 bases are TGTGCCAGCAGCCCCCGGCGGACCCAGTACTTC. Translating gives CASSPRRTQYF.

There are many counts of this clonotype. The chain joins TRBV12-3 or TRBV12-4 to TRBJ1-5; no clear D gene. There are 13 residues in the CDR3. Trimming removed 3 bases at V and 10 bases at J, with 13 bases between. CDR3 protein: CASSLTVSSPQHF. The CDR3, as DNA: TGTGCCAGCAGTTTGACGGTTTCGAGTCCCCAGCATTTT.

This clonotype was recorded at least ten times. This chain joins TRBV7-2 and TRBJ2-5; D is unresolved. V dropped 5 bases and J dropped 4 bases, with 14 bases sitting between them. The length of the CDR3 is 14 residues. Germline V lookup: CDR1 SGHTA, CDR2 FQGNSA. The CDR3 DNA reads TGTGCCAGCAGCGCGAGCCCCGGGCGAGAGACCCAGTACTTC. The encoded protein is CASSASPGRETQYF.

This clonotype was recorded many times. The rearrangement uses TRBV12-3 or TRBV12-4 and TRBJ2-5, with TRBD2 matching 9 bases. The CDR3 length is 14 residues. V trimming: 6 bases; J trimming: 10 bases; junction bases outside the gene matches: 12. CDR3 loop: CASSLGLAHVSQYF. The CDR3 DNA reads as TGTGCCAGCAGCCTGGGACTAGCCCACGTCAGCCAGTACTTC.

The sample holds many counts of this clonotype. This sequence joins TRBV7-9 and TRBJ2-7; 9 bases fit TRBD1. The CDR3 sequence is 14 residues long. The V gene's germline CDR1 is SEHNR and CDR2 FQNEAQ (reference sequence). V gave up 5 bases and J gave up 5 bases; unmatched junction bases: 7. The CDR3 sequence: CASSPRDRAHEQYF. The CDR3 region has the DNA TGTGCCAGCAGCCCCCGGGACAGGGCCCACGAGCAGTACTTC.

This clonotype was counted ten times or more. CDR3 in amino acids: CSARGDGVREQYF. The CDR3 nucleotides are TGCAGTGCTAGAGGGGACGGGGTTCGAGAGCAGTACTTC. The gene calls are TRBV20-1 and TRBJ2-7; D is possibly TRBD1 or TRBD2 (5 bases each). V shed 1 base and J shed 7 bases, with 14 bases lying between them. The CDR3 has 13 amino acids. The germline V gene encodes CDR1 DFQATT and CDR2 SNEGSKA (reference sequence).

This clonotype came up many times. The rearrangement joins TRBV9 to TRBJ1-1, with D unclear. The V and J ends lost 6 bases and 0 bases respectively, with 15 bases between them. The V gene's germline CDR1 is SGDLS and CDR2 YYNGEE. CDR3 length: 15 amino acids. CDR3 in DNA: TGTGCCAGCACGAAACTGCCTGGCCTGAACACTGAAGCTTTCTTT. This translates into CASTKLPGLNTEAFF. The variable domain in full, with the rest retrieved from reference TRBV9 and TRBJ1-1, is DSGVTQTPKHLITATGQRVTLRCSPRSGDLSVYWYQQSLDQGLQFLIQYYNGEERAKGNILERFSAQQFPDLHSELNLSSLELGDSALYFCASTKLPGLNTEAFFGQGTRLTVV.

This clonotype was recorded many times. V and J are TRBV4-3 and TRBJ2-2, with 7 bases aligning to TRBD1. Germline CDR1 reads LGHNA; CDR2 reads YSLEER. The CDR3 is 16 amino acids. Trimming at V came to 0 bases and at J to 6 bases, leaving 7 bases not matched to a gene. CDR3 sequence (DNA): TGCGCCAGCAGCCAAGATCGGGACAGTTACGCCGGGGAGCTGTTTTTT. It translates to CASSQDRDSYAGELFF.

This clonotype was seen many times. This chain uses TRBV28 with TRBJ2-1; D uncertain. CDR3 length: 11 residues. V was clipped by 5 bases and J by 7 bases, with 6 bases between them. The germline V gene has CDR1 MDHEN and CDR2 SYDVKM. The CDR3 region has the DNA TGTGCCAGCAGTCGGCGGAATGAGCAGTTCTTC. This translates into CASSRRNEQFF.

This clonotype was counted many times. The chain employs TRBV11-3 and TRBJ2-2; 10 bases line up with TRBD1. The CDR3 totals 15 residues. With 4 bases clipped from V and 4 bases from J, the junction kept 3 bases outside the gene matches. Germline CDR1 and CDR2: SGHNT and YENEEA. CDR3 sequence reads: CASSSGTGVTGELFF. The CDR3 region has the DNA TGTGCCAGCAGCTCCGGGACAGGGGTCACCGGGGAGCTGTTTTTT.

There are many counts of this clonotype. The CDR3 DNA sequence: TGTGCCAGCAGCCCGGACAGGGAGGGATACTACGAGCAGTACTTC. Amino acid sequence: CASSPDREGYYEQYF. This chain links TRBV5-6 with TRBJ2-7; perhaps TRBD1 as D (8 bases). V was shortened by 4 bases and J by 3 bases, with 17 bases between the two germline ends. CDR1 and CDR2 (germline): SGHDT, YYEEEE. The CDR3 loop spans 15 amino acids.

This clonotype was observed many times. This chain links TRBV20-1 with TRBJ2-1; perhaps TRBD1 as D (6 bases). Trimming pared 0 bases from V and 4 bases from J, leaving 13 bases between. There are 15 residues in the CDR3. CDR1 and CDR2 (germline): DFQATT, SNEGSKA (reference sequence). The CDR3 region is CSARDSRGVYNEQFF. CDR3 sequence (DNA): TGCAGTGCTAGAGATTCCAGGGGCGTATACAATGAGCAGTTCTTC.

The table lists this clonotype with many counts. The chain recombines TRBV5-1 with TRBJ2-3, with D perhaps matching TRBD1 or TRBD2 (6 bases each). V lost 0 bases, J lost 3 bases, and 14 bases lay in between. This CDR3 has 16 amino acids. Germline CDR1 reads SGHRS; CDR2 reads YFSETQ. CDR3 DNA: TGCGCCAGCAGCTTGGGGGCGACAGGAGGGACAGATACGCAGTATTTT. Translation gives CASSLGATGGTDTQYF.

This clonotype was found many times. J is TRBJ1-5 and V is TRBV6-5; the D gene is possibly TRBD1 (5 bases). This CDR3 contains 13 residues. Trimming removed 4 bases from V and 2 bases from J, with 6 bases in between. Germline V CDR1 and CDR2: MNHEY, SVGAGI. The DNA for the CDR3 is TGTGCCAGCAGTTGGGACGGCAATCAGCCCCAGCATTTT. Its protein product is CASSWDGNQPQHF.

The sample holds many counts of this clonotype. The chain has TRBV2 and TRBJ1-1, with D perhaps TRBD1 (5 bases). The germline gives CDR1 SNHLY, CDR2 FYNNEI. Trimming left V 6 bases short and J 4 bases short, with 15 bases between. The CDR3 is 14 residues long. CDR3 nucleotide sequence: TGTGCCAGCAGGATAACCTCGGGGCCCACTGAAGCTTTCTTT. Protein: CASRITSGPTEAFF.

This clonotype was seen many times. The chain uses TRBV20-1 and TRBJ2-1, with 7 bases aligning to TRBD1. Germline V gene sequence: CDR1 DFQATT, CDR2 SNEGSKA (reference sequence). CDR3 length equals 13 residues. V gave up 6 bases and J gave up 7 bases; unmatched junction bases: 9. The CDR3 DNA is TGCAGTGCCTTGTCACAGGGGTGGAATGAGCAGTTCTTC. It translates to CSALSQGWNEQFF.

This clonotype was counted at least ten times. The chain carries TRBV29-1 and TRBJ1-5; D possibly corresponds to TRBD1 (5 bases). Germline CDR1 is SQVTM and CDR2 is ANQGSEA. Trimming removed 6 bases at V and 3 bases at J, with 9 bases between. This CDR3 has 12 residues. CDR3 sequence (DNA): TGCAGCGTAGAGGGGCCCAATCAGCCCCAGCATTTT. Protein product: CSVEGPNQPQHF.

This clonotype was seen repeatedly, ten times or more. This chain links TRBV24-1 with TRBJ1-5; D uncertain. The ends were cut back, 1 base at V and 6 bases at J, with 6 bases in the middle. From germline, CDR1 is KGHDR and CDR2 SFDVKD. CDR3 size: 13 residues. The CDR3 coding sequence is TGTGCCACCAGTGATTTTGGGTCTCAGCCCCAGCATTTT. Encoded protein: CATSDFGSQPQHF.

This clonotype was recorded many times. This chain links TRBV7-2 with TRBJ2-3, with 7 bases that match TRBD1. CDR1 and CDR2 (germline): SGHTA, FQGNSA. The CDR3 length is 13 residues. Trimming took 8 bases from V and 5 from J; bases not matched to a gene: 7. The CDR3 region has the DNA TGTGCCAGCGGACCGACAGGGAGAGATACGCAGTATTTT. It encodes CASGPTGRDTQYF.

This clonotype showed up many times. As DNA, the CDR3 is TGTGCCAGCAGCCCGCCCCCGGCCAACGTCCTGACTTTC. As protein: CASSPPPANVLTF. The chain employs TRBV5-4 and TRBJ2-6; no clear D gene. CDR3 size: 13 residues. CDR1 is SGHNT, CDR2 YYREEE, per germline (reference sequence). The V and J ends lost 4 bases and 6 bases respectively, with 8 bases between them.

This clonotype was seen ten or more times. V usage is TRBV12-3 or TRBV12-4 and J usage is TRBJ2-7; a possible D gene is TRBD1 (5 bases). Between the trimmed V and J ends, which lost 6 bases and 2 bases, there was a span of 11 bases. This CDR3 is 13 amino acids long. CDR3: CASRQDSAYEQYF. CDR3 sequence (DNA): TGTGCCAGCAGACAAGACAGTGCCTACGAGCAGTACTTC.